The rows below give T cell receptor beta chains drawn from one sample of a study of blood T cell repertoires in COVID-19. Profiled with immunoSEQ multiplex PCR; TCRdb holds only in-frame clones, not every one. The repertoire holds some 110,000 clones, with 90% as singletons. Sequenced: peripheral blood. The receptors were sampled from a human donor with active COVID-19. The donor label of this sample is uncertain. Each CDR3 is given with its conserved first and last residue. The D gene is left open where the match is weak. A clone size is listed for some rows: how often the clone was seen (once, few, many), or a class if it is expanded.

once TRBJ2-2 - TRBV5-8 TGTGCCAGCAGCTTGAAGGGCAACCGGGGGGCGGCCGGGGAGCTGTTTTTT CASSLKGNRGAAGELFF
- TRBJ1-6 TRBD1 TRBV5-8 TGTGCCAGCAGCTTGGGGGGACAGGCTAATTCACCCCTCCACTTT CASSLGGQANSPLHF
- TRBJ1-1 - TRBV5-1 TGCGCCAGCAGCTTGGGAGGGCCCGGAGCCGGCCGTATGAACACTGAAGCTTTCTTT CASSLGGPGAGRMNTEAFF
- TRBJ1-1 - TRBV7-9 TGTGCCAGCAGCTTACAGGGGAACACTGAAGCTTTCTTT CASSLQGNTEAFF
- TRBJ2-7 TRBD2 TRBV7-8 TGTGCCAGCAGCATCCTAGCGGGGGGGGTCGAGCAGTACTTC CASSILAGGVEQYF
- TRBJ2-7 - TRBV14 TGTGCCAGCAGTGGGAGTTACGAGCAGTACTTC CASSGSYEQYF
once TRBJ1-6 TRBD1 TRBV30 TGTGCCTGGAGGGAGGGGGCTCAGGGTTCACCCCTCCACTTT CAWREGAQGSPLHF
- TRBJ1-4 - TRBV5-1 TGCGCCAGCAGCTTGGCAGGGCCAACTAATGAAAAACTGTTTTTT CASSLAGPTNEKLFF
- TRBJ1-4 TRBD1 TRBV30 TGTGCCTGGTCCAGGGGGCCGGGAACTAATGAAAAACTGTTTTTT CAWSRGPGTNEKLFF
- TRBJ2-1 TRBD2 TRBV7-2 TGTGCCAGCAGCCGGAGCGGGGGTCAGAACAATGAGCAGTTCTTC CASSRSGGQNNEQFF
- TRBJ1-1 - TRBV19 TGTGCCAGTAGTGGGGGACAAATGGAAGCTTTCTTT CASSGGQMEAFF
- TRBJ1-5 - TRBV7-2 TGTGCCAGCAGCTTAGGAGGAGCAAAGGGCAATCAGCCCCAGCATTTT CASSLGGAKGNQPQHF
- TRBJ1-6 TRBD1 TRBV20-1 TGCAGTGCTAGTCAGATAGTGACAGGGGGTAATTCACCCCTCCACTTT CSASQIVTGGNSPLHF
- TRBJ1-2 - TRBV6-5 TGTGCCAGCAGTCGCTCGCGGGACTCGGGGGGCTACACCTTC CASSRSRDSGGYTF
- TRBJ1-1 TRBD1 TRBV3-1/TRBV3-2 TGTGCCAGCAGCCAAGGGACAGGGGGGAACACTGAAGCTTTCTTT CASSQGTGGNTEAFF
- TRBJ2-1 TRBD2 TRBV7-9 TGTGCCAGCAGCTCTGGGACTAGCGGGGCCTACAATGAGCAGTTCTTC CASSSGTSGAYNEQFF
- TRBJ2-3 TRBD2 TRBV9 TGTGCCAGCAGCGTAGGGTTGGGGACTAGCGGGGGTATTGCTACGCAGTATTTT CASSVGLGTSGGIATQYF
- TRBJ2-3 TRBD2 TRBV19 TGTGCCAGTAGTATGGGGTGGACTAGCGGCACAGATACGCAGTATTTT CASSMGWTSGTDTQYF
- TRBJ2-3 - TRBV2 TGTGCCAGCAGTTCCTCGTTGGAGCGCACAGATACGCAGTATTTT CASSSSLERTDTQYF
- TRBJ1-1 TRBD1 TRBV18 TGTGCCAGCTCATCCGGACAGGGTTCGAACACTGAAGCTTTCTTT CASSSGQGSNTEAFF
- TRBJ1-5 TRBD1 TRBV7-9 TGTGCCAGCAGCGTCGGGGACAGGGAGGGTCAGCCCCAGCATTTT CASSVGDREGQPQHF
- TRBJ2-7 TRBD2 TRBV6-2/TRBV6-3 TGTGCCAGCAGTTATTCCGACTCTATCACTCCTAGCGGGAACTACGAGCAGTACTTC CASSYSDSITPSGNYEQYF
few TRBJ2-7 TRBD1 TRBV11-2 TGTGCCAGCAGCTCGGGACAGGGGCACTTCTACGAGCAGTACTTC CASSSGQGHFYEQYF
- TRBJ2-4 TRBD1 TRBV6-5 TGTGCCAGCAGCCCCGACAGGGGGCACAAAAACATTCAGTACTTC CASSPDRGHKNIQYF